The rows below give T cell receptor beta chains drawn from one sample of a study of OX40 agonist ivuxolimab in advanced cancers. The repertoire was sequenced with immunoSEQ multiplex PCR; TCRdb's copy has only in-frame clones and lacks some. The data show around 19,000 clones, 85% to 90% seen once. The specimen was CD4+ or CD8+ T cells sorted from blood, collected in a trial of the OX40 agonist ivuxolimab. Source of these receptors: an adult with an advanced solid tumor such as melanoma, head and neck, liver or kidney cancer. The CDR3 runs from the conserved cysteine through the conserved F or W.

cdr3_aa j_call v_call
CASSHPGGSGKGYTF TRBJ1-2 TRBV7-9
CASSPGTSINEQFF TRBJ2-1 TRBV7-9
CANEGIDSPLHF TRBJ1-6 TRBV7-6
CASRGGVHYEQYF TRBJ2-7 TRBV6-5
CAGSVTGGAETQYF TRBJ2-5 TRBV11-2
CASSSPKELLAGGEVYEQYF TRBJ2-7 TRBV21-1
CASSNQREAYNEQFF TRBJ2-1 TRBV6-5
CASTPLTTPGEKLFF TRBJ1-4 TRBV28
CASSSTGEGTDTQYF TRBJ2-3 TRBV5-5
CASSGGGTNEKLFF TRBJ1-4 TRBV9
CASSQDGRGRYGYTF TRBJ1-2 TRBV14
CASRRGAGQPQHF TRBJ1-5 TRBV6-5
CASSLGGTTTDTQYF TRBJ2-3 TRBV7-3
CASSFSRSYEQYF TRBJ2-7 TRBV27
CASSFPHRGYGYTF TRBJ1-2 TRBV7-9
CASSSTRTGDEQYF TRBJ2-7 TRBV7-9
CAWRPLAGVGQFF TRBJ2-1 TRBV30
CASSWGPSYQPQHF TRBJ1-5 TRBV27
CASGLESGEQYF TRBJ2-7 TRBV12-5
CASSLGSDRSQYF TRBJ2-3 TRBV5-1
CSVEGSYEQYF TRBJ2-7 TRBV29-1
CAISGELAGLGDTQYF TRBJ2-3 TRBV10-3
CASSWPGGLGSNTEAFF TRBJ1-1 TRBV5-1